The 23 T cell receptor beta chains reported below all come from one sample, sequenced in a study of T cells expressing NK-cell markers. One entry per CDR3 protein, without DNA, is what TCRdb gives after re-calling the 5' RACE reads. The record lists some 140,000 distinct CDR3 sequences, of which the ten most abundant hold roughly 35%. Material: blood T cells: a sorted CD56 or NKG2C T cell subset, CD4+ or CD8+ T cells, or bulk PBMC T cells (not recorded which). These receptors originate from a woman aged 50 to 65 in good health.

This chain uses TRBV6-1 with TRBJ2-1. The CDR3 contains 13 residues. Germline values: CDR1 MNHNS, CDR2 SASEGT. The CDR3 spells CASREKASNEQFF.

V usage is TRBV20-1 and J usage is TRBJ2-7; lacking DNA, the TRBD2 call made by TCRdb goes unchecked. CDR1 DFQATT and CDR2 SNEGSKA come from the germline V gene (reference sequence). This CDR3 spans 18 amino acids. CDR3: CSAKDPLTSGRQSYEQYF.

CDR3 sequence: CASSQYKGWETQYF. The chain is built from TRBV3-1 and TRBJ2-5. The germline V gene has CDR1 LGHDT and CDR2 YNNKEL (reference sequence). This CDR3 is built from 14 residues.

This chain connects TRBV6-5 to TRBJ2-3; with no DNA, the TCRdb D assignment of TRBD2 cannot be verified. Germline CDR1 MNHEY, CDR2 SVGAGI. This CDR3 has 16 residues. The CDR3 sequence: CASSYETGVATDTQYF.

V is TRBV5-5 and J is TRBJ1-5. The V gene's germline CDR1 is SGHKS and CDR2 YYEKEE (reference sequence). The CDR3 consists of 12 residues. The CDR3 protein is CASSLGNGPQHF. Complete variable domain (other parts from reference TRBV5-5 and TRBJ1-5): DAGVTQSPTHLIKTRGQQVTLRCSPISGHKSVSWYQQVLGQGPQFIFQYYEKEERGRGNFPDRFSARQFPNYSSELNVNALLLGDSALYLCASSLGNGPQHFGDGTRLSIL.

This chain joins TRBV29-1 and TRBJ2-7; TCRdb names TRBD1, which stays unverified in the absence of DNA. Germline assignment: CDR1 SQVTM and CDR2 ANQGSEA. The length of the CDR3 is 13 residues. CDR3 sequence: CSARMGERYEQYF.

The CDR3 sequence: CASSRTVAGGPGTGELFF. The J gene is TRBJ2-2, the V gene TRBV4-1; TCRdb's assignment of TRBD2 cannot be checked, as there is no DNA. This CDR3 comprises 18 residues. The germline gives CDR1 MGHRA, CDR2 YSYEKL.

The chain joins TRBV11-2 to TRBJ2-1; the D gene TCRdb calls, TRBD1, cannot be checked with no DNA. This CDR3 comprises 14 residues. Germline V gene data show CDR1 as SGHAT and CDR2 as FQNNGV. CDR3 residues: CASRPRDWGMEQFF.

J is TRBJ2-1 and V is TRBV7-9; TCRdb's D call of TRBD2 is untestable without DNA. CDR1 is SEHNR and CDR2 is FQNEAQ in the germline V gene (reference sequence). The length of the CDR3 is 16 residues. This chain's CDR3 is CASRTTSGISVTEQFF.

The gene calls are TRBV7-9 and TRBJ2-7. Germline V gene data show CDR1 as SEHNR and CDR2 as FQNEAQ (reference sequence). The CDR3 has 14 amino acids. The CDR3 loop is CASSSAGVSYEQYF. Using reference TRBV7-9 and TRBJ2-7 for the parts outside the CDR3, the full variable domain is DTGVSQNPRHKITKRGQNVTFRCDPISEHNRLYWYRQTLGQGPEFLTYFQNEAQLEKSRLLSDRFSAERPKGSFSTLEIQRTEQGDSAMYLCASSSAGVSYEQYFGPGTRLTVT.

This rearrangement joins TRBV27 to TRBJ1-5; TCRdb outputs TRBD1, but without DNA this stays unchecked. The CDR3 spans 13 residues. CDR1 and CDR2 (germline): MNHEY, SMNVEV (reference sequence). CDR3 protein: CASSLNRGQPQHF.

The chain employs TRBV12-3 or TRBV12-4 and TRBJ1-5; TCRdb's assignment of TRBD1 cannot be checked, as there is no DNA. The CDR3 contains 18 residues. The CDR3 region is CASSRQGASTFGYQPQHF.

CDR3 amino acids: CSAFLRAGNTEAFF. This rearrangement joins TRBV20-1 to TRBJ1-1; TCRdb names TRBD1, which stays unverified in the absence of DNA. The V gene's germline CDR1 is DFQATT and CDR2 SNEGSKA (reference sequence). The CDR3 spans 14 residues.

The chain joins TRBV29-1 to TRBJ2-5; TCRdb gives TRBD1 as the D gene, but with no DNA this cannot be confirmed. Germline CDR1 and CDR2: SQVTM and ANQGSEA. CDR3 length: 14 amino acids. The CDR3 loop is CSVDTGPGQETQYF.

V is TRBV6-6 and J is TRBJ2-1. Germline V gives CDR1 MNHNY, CDR2 SVGAGI (reference sequence). The CDR3 has 12 amino acids. The CDR3 protein is CASSYMRNEQFF.

The chain joins TRBV4-2 to TRBJ2-5; TCRdb indicates TRBD2, and absent DNA this call remains unverified. Germline values: CDR1 LGHNA, CDR2 YNFKEQ. There are 21 residues in the CDR3. The CDR3 protein is CASSQGVLSQPGLAPQETQYF.

V is TRBV28 and J is TRBJ2-6; the D call of TRBD2 rests on TCRdb alone, since no DNA is present to check it. Germline CDR1 is MDHEN and CDR2 is SYDVKM. The CDR3 is 18 amino acids. CDR3 amino acids: CASTLFPGRLSGANVLTF.

The rearrangement joins TRBV15 to TRBJ1-2. This CDR3 comprises 13 residues. Germline loops: CDR1 LNHNV, CDR2 YYDKDF (reference sequence). CDR3 sequence reads: CATSARTLYGYTF.

The rearrangement links TRBV3-1 to TRBJ2-2; the D call from TCRdb, TRBD2, cannot be confirmed without DNA. The germline V gene has CDR1 LGHDT and CDR2 YNNKEL (reference sequence). This CDR3 spans 16 amino acids. This CDR3 reads CASSQTSGPNTGELFF.

V gene TRBV11-2 combines with J gene TRBJ1-1; TCRdb proposes TRBD1, but this gene call is untestable without DNA. Germline loops: CDR1 SGHAT, CDR2 FQNNGV. The length of the CDR3 is 15 residues. The CDR3 sequence: CASSTPIIMNTEAFF.

This chain links TRBV30 with TRBJ1-6; TCRdb's D call of TRBD1 is untestable without DNA. Germline V gene lookup returns CDR1 GTSNPN and CDR2 SVGIG (reference sequence). The CDR3 loop spans 13 amino acids. CDR3 amino acids: CAFRQIENSPLHF. The full variable domain, in which reference TRBV30 and TRBJ1-6 provide the parts outside the CDR3, is SQTIHQWPATLVQPVGSPLSLECTVEGTSNPNLYWYRQAAGRGLQLLFYSVGIGQISSEVPQNLSASRPQDRQFILSSKKLLLSDSGFYLCAFRQIENSPLHFGNGTRLTVT.

The chain has TRBV29-1 and TRBJ1-4. The CDR3 is made up of 12 amino acids. Germline V gene lookup returns CDR1 SQVTM and CDR2 ANQGSEA. The CDR3 spells CSVSATNEKLFF. Full variable domain (remainder filled in from reference TRBV29-1 and TRBJ1-4): SAVISQKPSRDICQRGTSLTIQCQVDSQVTMMFWYRQQPGQSLTLIATANQGSEATYESGFVIDKFPISRPNLTFSTLTVSNMSPEDSSIYLCSVSATNEKLFFGSGTQLSVL.

The chain combines TRBV5-1 with TRBJ1-6. The CDR3 totals 12 residues. Germline-derived CDR1 and CDR2 are SGHRS and YFSETQ. CDR3 in amino acids: CASSSANSPLHF.